The T cell receptor beta chain described here comes from a study of shared clonotypes between healthy human individuals. Terminally differentiated effector memory CD45RA+ cells were excluded from the naive CD8 cells, which were CD45RO-negative and positively selected for CCR7. This CDR3 contains 13 residues. V lost 2 bases, J lost 5 bases, and 9 bases lay in between. In germline, CDR1 is MNHNY, CDR2 SVGAGI (reference sequence). Findings of the study overall: Relative to their counterparts shared across all four donors, non-shared clonotypes exhibited diminished generation probabilities.

Sequencing was performed with immunoSEQ multiplex PCR; in TCRdb, only in-frame clones are kept and a portion is missing. The repertoire holds around 2.1 million clones, with 85% to 95% as singletons. For this clone: Its specificity is unknown. Other nucleotide sequences from this sample produce the same CDR3.

Source material: naive CD8+ T cells from PBMCs. The clonotype comes from a man aged 18 to 29 in good health. Some clones in this sample may be carry-over from other donors' samples. The V gene is TRBV6-6, the J gene TRBJ1-1; D is unresolved. CDR3 bases: TGTGCCAGCAGTTACGGTGGTGGAACTGAAGCTTTCTTT. Translated, it gives CASSYGGGTEAFF.